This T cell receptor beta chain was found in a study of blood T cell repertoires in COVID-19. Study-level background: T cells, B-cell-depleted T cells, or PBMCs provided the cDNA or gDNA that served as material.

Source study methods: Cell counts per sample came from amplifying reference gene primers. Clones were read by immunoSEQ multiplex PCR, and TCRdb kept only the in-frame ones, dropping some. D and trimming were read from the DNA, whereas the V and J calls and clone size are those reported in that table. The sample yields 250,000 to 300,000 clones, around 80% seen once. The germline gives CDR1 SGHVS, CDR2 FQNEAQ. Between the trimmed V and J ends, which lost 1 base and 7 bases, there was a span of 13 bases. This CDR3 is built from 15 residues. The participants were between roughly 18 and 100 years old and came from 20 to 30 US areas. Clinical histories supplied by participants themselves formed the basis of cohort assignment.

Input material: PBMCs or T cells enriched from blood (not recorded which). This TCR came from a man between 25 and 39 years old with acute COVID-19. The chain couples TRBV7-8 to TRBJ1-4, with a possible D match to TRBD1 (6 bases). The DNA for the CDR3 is TGTGCCAGCAGCTTAGTAGGGGGGGGCTTTGAAAAACTGTTTTTT. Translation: CASSLVGGGFEKLFF.